These T cell receptor beta chains were read from a single sample in a study of shared clonotypes between healthy human individuals. Produced via immunoSEQ multiplex PCR; TCRdb's table is partial and in-frame only. The repertoire holds 2,500,000 or so clones, 90% to 95% seen once, with around 0.14% in the top ten. The specimen sequenced was naive CD4+ T cells sorted from blood. The receptors come from a man aged 18 to 29 in good health. The CDR3 runs from the conserved cysteine through the conserved F or W. A D gene is named only where the DNA matches it firmly. Where a row states a size, it is once, few, many or the class of an expanded clone; other rows omit it.

j_call d_call clone_size v_call cdr3_length cdr3_aa cdr3_nt
TRBJ1-6 TRBD1 - TRBV5-1 16 CASSGVGQGGNSPLHF TGCGCCAGCAGCGGAGTCGGACAGGGAGGTAATTCACCCCTCCACTTT
TRBJ2-5 TRBD1 - TRBV6-5 15 CASSYSTGTGETQYF TGTGCCAGCAGTTACTCCACCGGGACAGGGGAGACCCAGTACTTC
TRBJ2-7 TRBD2 - TRBV16 15 CASSQSIAGGNEQYF TGTGCCAGCAGCCAATCTATAGCGGGTGGCAACGAGCAGTACTTC
TRBJ2-3 TRBD2 - TRBV30 17 CAWSVWSGRTRTDTQYF TGTGCCTGGAGTGTATGGAGCGGGAGGACTCGCACAGATACGCAGTATTTT
TRBJ2-2 TRBD2 once TRBV7-9 17 CASSLGGLAGATGELFF TGTGCCAGCAGCTTAGGGGGACTAGCGGGAGCGACCGGGGAGCTGTTTTTT
TRBJ1-1 - - TRBV6-5 12 CASKPRGRGAFF TGTGCCAGCAAACCACGGGGGCGAGGAGCTTTCTTT
TRBJ1-6 TRBD1 - TRBV27 18 CASSLAAGGGWGNSPLHF TGTGCCAGCAGTTTAGCCGCAGGGGGGGGCTGGGGAAATTCACCCCTCCACTTT
TRBJ2-7 - once TRBV29-1 12 CSVENSNTRQYF TGCAGCGTTGAAAACAGCAATACGAGGCAGTACTTC
TRBJ2-7 TRBD2 - TRBV5-1 15 CASSNGLAGSYEQYF TGCGCCAGCAGCAACGGACTAGCGGGCTCCTACGAGCAGTACTTC
TRBJ2-6 TRBD1 - TRBV28 14 CATDDRAGANVLTF TGTGCCACCGACGACAGGGCTGGGGCCAACGTCCTGACTTTC
TRBJ2-2 - - TRBV5-6 14 CASSLGTVIGELFF TGTGCCAGCAGCTTGGGGACAGTCATCGGGGAGCTGTTTTTT
TRBJ2-3 - - TRBV6-5 15 CASSYGGGRTDTQYF TGTGCCAGCAGTTACGGGGGTGGGAGGACAGATACGCAGTATTTT
TRBJ2-3 TRBD1 - TRBV5-4 13 CASSSGQINTQYF TGTGCCAGCAGCTCGGGACAGATCAATACGCAGTATTTT
TRBJ1-2 - - TRBV6-1 15 CASSPFPGAVNDYTF TGTGCCAGCAGTCCGTTCCCAGGGGCTGTAAATGACTACACCTTC
TRBJ1-2 - - TRBV19 13 CASRKRGDYGYTF TGTGCCAGTCGAAAGCGGGGAGACTATGGCTACACCTTC
TRBJ1-2 TRBD1 - TRBV28 15 CASSFMPTGREGYTF TGTGCCAGCAGTTTCATGCCGACAGGGAGAGAGGGCTACACCTTC
TRBJ1-4 TRBD1 - TRBV9 16 CASSPRTGGTNEKLFF TGTGCCAGCAGCCCTCGGACAGGGGGAACTAATGAAAAACTGTTTTTT
TRBJ2-5 - - TRBV19 14 CASSRDKNQETQYF TGTGCCAGTAGTCGGGACAAGAACCAAGAGACCCAGTACTTC
TRBJ1-1 TRBD1 once TRBV11-2 16 CASSPGQGVLGTEAFF TGTGCCAGCAGCCCCGGACAGGGGGTTCTGGGCACTGAAGCTTTCTTT
TRBJ1-1 - - TRBV18 15 CASSPNRVSDTEAFF TGTGCCAGCTCACCGAACAGGGTTAGTGACACTGAAGCTTTCTTT
TRBJ2-2 - - TRBV4-1 12 CASSQTTGELFF TGCGCCAGCAGCCAAACGACCGGGGAGCTGTTTTTT
TRBJ1-1 TRBD1 - TRBV5-1 15 CASSLGGTGGTEAFF TGCGCCAGCAGCTTGGGCGGGACAGGGGGCACTGAAGCTTTCTTT
TRBJ1-6 TRBD1 - TRBV6-5 15 CASSKGQGKNSPLHF TGTGCCAGCAGTAAGGGACAGGGGAAGAATTCACCCCTCCACTTT
TRBJ1-2 TRBD1 - TRBV28 17 CASSLESGGQTYYGYTF TGTGCCAGCAGTTTAGAATCTGGGGGACAGACTTACTATGGCTACACCTTC
TRBJ1-4 - - TRBV5-1 14 CASSLPGANEKLFF TGCGCCAGCAGCTTGCCGGGAGCTAATGAAAAACTGTTTTTT
TRBJ2-1 TRBD2 - TRBV19 17 CASSIGTSGAFYNEQFF TGTGCCAGTAGTATCGGGACTAGCGGGGCCTTCTACAATGAGCAGTTCTTC
TRBJ2-7 - - TRBV28 14 CASSLPGLKGEQYF TGTGCCAGCAGTTTACCCGGCTTGAAGGGCGAGCAGTACTTC
TRBJ2-7 TRBD2 - TRBV30 15 CAWSVPTSDFGEQYF TGTGCCTGGAGTGTCCCGACTAGCGACTTTGGGGAGCAGTACTTC
TRBJ2-7 - - TRBV6-5 13 CASSYEQGYEQYF TGTGCCAGCAGTTACGAACAGGGTTACGAGCAGTACTTC
TRBJ2-7 TRBD1 - TRBV30 13 CAWSYQTGYEQYF TGTGCCTGGAGTTACCAGACAGGGTACGAGCAGTACTTC
TRBJ2-1 - - TRBV5-3 17 CARSLVSEVGVYNEQFF TGTGCCAGAAGCTTGGTGTCGGAGGTGGGGGTATACAATGAGCAGTTCTTC
TRBJ2-3 - - TRBV30 15 CARTKHATGTDTQYF TGTGCCCGGACAAAACACGCAACGGGCACAGATACGCAGTATTTT